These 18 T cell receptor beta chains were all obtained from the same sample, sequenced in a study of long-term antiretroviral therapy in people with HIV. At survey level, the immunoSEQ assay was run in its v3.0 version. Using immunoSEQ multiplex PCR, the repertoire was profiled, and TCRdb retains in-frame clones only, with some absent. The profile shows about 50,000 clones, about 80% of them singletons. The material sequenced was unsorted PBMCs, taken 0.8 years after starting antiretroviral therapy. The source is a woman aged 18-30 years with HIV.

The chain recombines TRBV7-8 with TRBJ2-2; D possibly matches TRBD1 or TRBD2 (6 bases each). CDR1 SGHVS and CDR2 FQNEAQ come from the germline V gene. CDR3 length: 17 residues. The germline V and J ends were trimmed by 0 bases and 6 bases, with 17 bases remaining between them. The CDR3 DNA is TGTGCCAGCAGCTTAGCTGGGGGGCAACCCGTCTCCGGGGAGCTGTTTTTT. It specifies CASSLAGGQPVSGELFF. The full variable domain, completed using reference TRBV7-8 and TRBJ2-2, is GAGVSQSPRYKVAKRGQDVALRCDPISGHVSLFWYQQALGQGPEFLTYFQNEAQLDKSGLPSDRFFAERPEGSVSTLKIQRTQQEDSAVYLCASSLAGGQPVSGELFFGEGSRLTVL.

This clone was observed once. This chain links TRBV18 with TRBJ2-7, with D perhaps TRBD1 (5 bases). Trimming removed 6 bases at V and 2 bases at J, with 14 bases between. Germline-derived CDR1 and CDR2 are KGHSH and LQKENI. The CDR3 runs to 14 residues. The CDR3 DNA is TGTGCCAGCTCCTCCGACAGACTGACCTACGAGCAGTACTTC. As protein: CASSSDRLTYEQYF.

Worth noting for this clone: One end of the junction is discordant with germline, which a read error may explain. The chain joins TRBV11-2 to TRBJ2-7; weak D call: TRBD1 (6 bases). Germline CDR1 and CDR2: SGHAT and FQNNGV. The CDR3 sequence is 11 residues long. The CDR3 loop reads CASSFDQGPDF. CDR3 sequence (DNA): TGTGCCAGCAGCTTCGATCAGGGGCCAGACTTC.

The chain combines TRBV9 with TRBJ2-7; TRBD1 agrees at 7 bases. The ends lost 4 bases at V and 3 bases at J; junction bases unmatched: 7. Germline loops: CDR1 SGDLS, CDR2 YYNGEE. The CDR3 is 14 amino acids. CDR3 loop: CASSLAGTDYEQYF. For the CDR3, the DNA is TGTGCCAGCAGCCTCGCCGGGACAGACTACGAGCAGTACTTC.

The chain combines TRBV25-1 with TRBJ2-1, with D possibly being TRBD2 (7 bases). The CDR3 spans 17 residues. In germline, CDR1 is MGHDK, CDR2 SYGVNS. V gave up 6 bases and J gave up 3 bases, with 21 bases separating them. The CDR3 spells CASSPLGGGPLYNEQFF. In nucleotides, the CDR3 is TGTGCCAGCAGCCCCTTGGGAGGGGGGCCCCTCTACAATGAGCAGTTCTTC. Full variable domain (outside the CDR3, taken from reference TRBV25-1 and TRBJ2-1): EADIYQTPRYLVIGTGKKITLECSQTMGHDKMYWYQQDPGMELHLIHYSYGVNSTEKGDLSSESTVSRIRTEHFPLTLESARPSHTSQYLCASSPLGGGPLYNEQFFGPGTRLTVL.

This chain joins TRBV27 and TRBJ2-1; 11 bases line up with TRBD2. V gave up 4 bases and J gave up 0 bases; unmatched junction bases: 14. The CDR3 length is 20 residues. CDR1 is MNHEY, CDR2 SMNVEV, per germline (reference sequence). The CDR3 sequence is CASSSGGLAAYSSSYNEQFF. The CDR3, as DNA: TGTGCCAGCAGTTCTGGGGGACTAGCGGCTTACTCCAGCTCCTACAATGAGCAGTTCTTC.

The CDR3 DNA reads TGTGCCAGCAGCTTATGGGACGGCCCTAACACTGAAGCTTTCTTT. It codes for CASSLWDGPNTEAFF. The chain couples TRBV11-2 to TRBJ1-1; possibly TRBD1 for D (5 bases). Germline V gives CDR1 SGHAT, CDR2 FQNNGV. The CDR3 loop spans 15 amino acids. V lost 2 bases to trimming and J lost 2 bases, with 12 bases between them.

The CDR3, as DNA: TGTGCCACCGGCCCGACCGCCTACGAGCAGTACTTC. This translates into CATGPTAYEQYF. The chain is built from TRBV7-9 and TRBJ2-7; D gene uncertain. V lost 10 bases to trimming and J lost 2 bases, with 12 bases between them. The CDR3 is made up of 12 amino acids. Germline CDR1 and CDR2: SEHNR and FQNEAQ (reference sequence).

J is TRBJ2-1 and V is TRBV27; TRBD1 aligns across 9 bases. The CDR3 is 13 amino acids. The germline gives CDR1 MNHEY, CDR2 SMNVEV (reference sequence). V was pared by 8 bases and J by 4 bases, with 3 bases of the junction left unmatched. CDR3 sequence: CASGTGQYNEQFF. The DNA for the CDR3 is TGTGCCAGCGGGACAGGGCAATACAATGAGCAGTTCTTC.

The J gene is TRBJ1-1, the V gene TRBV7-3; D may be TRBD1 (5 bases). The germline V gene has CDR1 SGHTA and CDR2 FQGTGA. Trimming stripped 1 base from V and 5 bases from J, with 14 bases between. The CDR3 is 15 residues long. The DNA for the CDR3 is TGTGCCAGCAGCTTAAGTGCAGGGTCGGGTACTGAAGCTTTCTTT. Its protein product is CASSLSAGSGTEAFF.

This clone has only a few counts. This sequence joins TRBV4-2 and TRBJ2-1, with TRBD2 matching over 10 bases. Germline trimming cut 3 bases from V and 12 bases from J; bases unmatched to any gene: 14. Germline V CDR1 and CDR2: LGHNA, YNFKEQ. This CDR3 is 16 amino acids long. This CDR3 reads CASSHSSSGGEVRQFF. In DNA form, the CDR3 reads TGTGCCAGCAGCCACTCCTCTAGCGGGGGAGAGGTTCGGCAGTTCTTC.

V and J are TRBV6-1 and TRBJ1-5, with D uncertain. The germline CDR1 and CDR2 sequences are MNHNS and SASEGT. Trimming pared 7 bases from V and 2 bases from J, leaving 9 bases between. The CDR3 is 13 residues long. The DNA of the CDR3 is TGTGCCAGCACTTACAGAGGCAATCAGCCCCAGCATTTT. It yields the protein CASTYRGNQPQHF.

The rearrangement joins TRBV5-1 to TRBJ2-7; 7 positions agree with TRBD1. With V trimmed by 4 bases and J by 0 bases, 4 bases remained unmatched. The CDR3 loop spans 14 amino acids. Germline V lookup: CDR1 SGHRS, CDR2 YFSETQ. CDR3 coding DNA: TGCGCCAGCAGCCCGGGACAGCGCTCCTACGAGCAGTACTTC. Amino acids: CASSPGQRSYEQYF.

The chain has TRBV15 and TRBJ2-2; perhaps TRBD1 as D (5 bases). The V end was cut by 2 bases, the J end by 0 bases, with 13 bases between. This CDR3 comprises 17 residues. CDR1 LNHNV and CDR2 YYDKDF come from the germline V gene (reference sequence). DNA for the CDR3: TGTGCCACCAGCAGAACAGCAGGGTACGCGAACACCGGGGAGCTGTTTTTT. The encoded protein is CATSRTAGYANTGELFF.

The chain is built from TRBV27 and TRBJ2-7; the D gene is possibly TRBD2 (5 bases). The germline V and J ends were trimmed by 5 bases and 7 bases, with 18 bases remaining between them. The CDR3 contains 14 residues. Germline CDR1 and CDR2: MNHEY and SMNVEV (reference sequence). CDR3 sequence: CASSPPDFPWEQYF. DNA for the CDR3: TGTGCCAGCAGTCCGCCGGACTTCCCTTGGGAGCAGTACTTC.

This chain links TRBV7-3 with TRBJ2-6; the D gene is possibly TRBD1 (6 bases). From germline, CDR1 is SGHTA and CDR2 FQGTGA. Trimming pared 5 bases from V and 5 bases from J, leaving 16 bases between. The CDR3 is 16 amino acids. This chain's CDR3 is CASSPSNRAWANVLTF. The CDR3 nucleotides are TGTGCCAGCAGCCCATCAAACAGGGCCTGGGCCAACGTCCTGACTTTC.

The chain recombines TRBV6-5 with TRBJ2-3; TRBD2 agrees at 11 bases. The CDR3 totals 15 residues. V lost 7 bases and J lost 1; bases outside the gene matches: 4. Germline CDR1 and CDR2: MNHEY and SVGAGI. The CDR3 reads CASIPTSGGTDTQYF. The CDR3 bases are TGTGCCAGCATTCCGACTAGCGGGGGCACAGATACGCAGTATTTT.

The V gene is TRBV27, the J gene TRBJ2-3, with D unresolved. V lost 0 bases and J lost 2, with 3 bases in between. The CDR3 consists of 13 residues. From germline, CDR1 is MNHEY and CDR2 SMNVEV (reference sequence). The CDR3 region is CASSLSITDTQYF. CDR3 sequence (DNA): TGTGCCAGCAGTTTATCAATCACAGATACGCAGTATTTT.